The clone carrying this T cell receptor (beta chain) has ten or more counts. Its cognate antigen is unknown. Regarding time point: persistent/refractory GD, antithyroid drugs over 5 years with positive TRAb. From PBMCs, RNA was extracted and then used to make the TCR library. The sample comes from a study of regulatory T cells in long-lasting Graves disease. The study's findings and limits: Sample size, which was small, may have reduced accuracy. Persistent patients shared more public clonotypes (2,741) than new patients (just under 1,000).

The CDR3 sequence is 13 residues long. Germline V CDR1 and CDR2: SNHLY, FYNNEI. V lost 7 bases and J 3 bases, leaving 13 bases between the germline ends. In building TCR beta libraries, iRepertoire HTBI primers were used together with Arm-PCR of CDR3 regions. Per the original methods: Identified segments across samples numbered 60 or so TRBV and roughly 15 TRBJ. From the multiplex PCR reads, TCRdb called clonotypes with MiXCR, one entry per CDR3 protein. TCRdb, not the original authors, processed these V and J calls. The repertoire holds about 460,000 distinct CDR3 sequences, with less than 25% as singletons.

The sequenced sample was peripheral blood mononuclear cells (PBMCs), obtained when the disease was refractory, from a patient treated with antithyroid drugs. This rearrangement joins TRBV2 to TRBJ2-7; D gene ambiguous. The receptor's source is a female donor with Graves disease. CDR3 amino acids: CASTAITHYEQYF. CDR3 nucleotide sequence: TGTGCCAGCACCGCCATAACCCACTACGAGCAGTACTTC.